The clone carrying this T cell receptor beta chain was seen more than once but under ten times. What it recognizes is unknown. Preparation of TCR beta libraries was done by quantitative 5'-RACE with molecular barcodes. TCRdb reanalysed the 5' RACE reads using MiXCR and keeps one entry per CDR3 protein. Of about 390,000 distinct CDR3 sequences listed, about 22% are singletons. The data stem from a study of CD8 T cells in ankylosing spondylitis. Study observations and caveats: Matched ankylosing spondylitis synovial fluid reportedly showed significant enrichment of disease-linked clones. Fewer than ten highly homologous variants made up a TCR beta motif, and this motif appeared characteristic of ankylosing spondylitis blood.

There are 15 residues in the CDR3. V lost 4 bases, J lost 5 bases, and 18 bases lay in between. Germline V gene sequence: CDR1 SGHRS, CDR2 YFSETQ. The chain is built from TRBV5-1 and TRBJ2-5; D is possibly TRBD2 (5 bases). The receptor's source is a male donor with ankylosing spondylitis. Sequenced material: blood, either unsorted or a sorted T cell fraction (not recorded which). Here the CDR3 reads CASSVTTVQAETQYF. The CDR3 DNA sequence: TGCGCCAGCAGCGTGACTACGGTTCAAGCGGAGACCCAGTACTTC. Filled out from reference TRBV5-1 and TRBJ2-5, the complete variable domain reads KAGVTQTPRYLIKTRGQQVTLSCSPISGHRSVSWYQQTPGQGLQFLFEYFSETQRNKGNFPGRFSGRQFSNSRSEMNVSTLELGDSALYLCASSVTTVQAETQYFGPGTRLLVL.